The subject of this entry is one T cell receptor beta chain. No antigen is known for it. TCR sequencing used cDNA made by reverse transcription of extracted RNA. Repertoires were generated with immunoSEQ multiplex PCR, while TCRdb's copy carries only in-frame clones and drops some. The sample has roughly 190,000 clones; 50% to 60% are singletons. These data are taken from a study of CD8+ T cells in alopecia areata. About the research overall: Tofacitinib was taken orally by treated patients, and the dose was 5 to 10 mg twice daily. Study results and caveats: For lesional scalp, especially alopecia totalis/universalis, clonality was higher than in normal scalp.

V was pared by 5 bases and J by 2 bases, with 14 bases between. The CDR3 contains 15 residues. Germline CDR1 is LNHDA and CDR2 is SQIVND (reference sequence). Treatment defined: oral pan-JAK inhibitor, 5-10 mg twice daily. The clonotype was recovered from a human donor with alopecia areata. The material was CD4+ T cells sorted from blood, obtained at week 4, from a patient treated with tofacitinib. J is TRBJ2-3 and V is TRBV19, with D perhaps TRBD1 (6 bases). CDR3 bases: TGTGCCAGTAGTTTACGGGACACATCCACAGATACGCAGTATTTT. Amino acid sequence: CASSLRDTSTDTQYF.